Shown below are 26 T cell receptor beta chains from a single sample sequenced in a study of spatial heterogeneity in lung cancer. Time point defined: blood at routine non-recurrence follow-up after resection. TCRdb itself ran the 5' RACE reads through MiXCR, one entry per CDR3 protein. The sample includes about 70,000 distinct CDR3 sequences, about 8.2% of them seen just once. Here the sequenced sample was PBMCs, taken at follow-up. The receptors stem from a female donor with early-stage non-small cell lung cancer.

Ten or more counts support this clonotype. J is TRBJ1-3 and V is TRBV7-9; D is unresolved. The CDR3 has 16 residues. Germline V CDR1 and CDR2: SEHNR, FQNEAQ (reference sequence). Trimming cost V 5 bases and J 4 bases, with 18 bases left between them. The chain's CDR3 is CASSPKRRVDGNTIYF. CDR3 bases: TGTGCCAGCAGCCCAAAGAGAAGGGTAGACGGAAACACCATATATTTT.

This clonotype was counted at least ten times. CDR3 sequence: CASDQGIDQPQHF. In DNA, the CDR3 is TGTGCCAGCGACCAGGGAATCGATCAGCCCCAGCATTTT. The rearrangement uses TRBV19 and TRBJ1-5; a weak D match, TRBD1 (5 bases). This CDR3 contains 13 residues. With 9 bases removed from V and 5 bases from J, the gap between germline ends came to 14 bases. Germline loops: CDR1 LNHDA, CDR2 SQIVND (reference sequence).

This chain joins TRBV7-9 and TRBJ1-1; no clear D. Germline V gene lookup returns CDR1 SEHNR and CDR2 FQNEAQ (reference sequence). V was cut by 7 bases and J by 1 base, with 7 bases left in between. The CDR3 loop spans 12 amino acids. The CDR3, as DNA: TGTGCCAGCAAAGTAGGGAACACTGAAGCTTTCTTT. Amino acid sequence: CASKVGNTEAFF.

This clonotype has ten or more counts. The chain links TRBV29-1 to TRBJ1-1; TRBD1 is a possible D gene (5 bases). The CDR3 runs to 13 residues. CDR1 is SQVTM and CDR2 is ANQGSEA in the germline V gene. Deletions cut 4 bases from V and 5 bases from J, with 14 bases between. CDR3 amino acids: CSVGTLRGTEAFF. In DNA, the CDR3 is TGCAGCGTTGGAACTTTGCGGGGGACTGAAGCTTTCTTT.

Ten or more counts support this clonotype. The chain combines TRBV6-2 or TRBV6-3 with TRBJ2-7, with a possible D match to TRBD2 (5 bases). Germline CDR1 and CDR2: MNHEY and SVGEGT. This CDR3 has 13 residues. The V end lost 4 bases, the J end lost 5 bases, and 12 bases lay between the germline ends. This CDR3 reads CASSSPTGNEQYF. CDR3 DNA sequence: TGTGCCAGCAGTTCACCGACGGGGAACGAGCAGTACTTC.

The chain has TRBV5-1 and TRBJ2-7; possible D gene TRBD2, 6 bases. CDR1 and CDR2 from the germline V gene are SGHRS and YFSETQ. CDR3 size: 17 residues. V lost 1 base, J lost 2 bases, and 19 bases lay in between. The CDR3 bases are TGCGCCAGCAGCTTGACGGATCTGAAGGGAGGAGCCTACGAGCAGTACTTC. It codes for CASSLTDLKGGAYEQYF.

In its sample, this clonotype was seen a few times. The junction departs from germline at one end; a sequencing error may be responsible. V is TRBV4-2 and J is TRBJ2-2; 11 bases are a match to TRBD2. This CDR3 contains 16 residues. Germline V CDR1 and CDR2: LGHNA, YNFKEQ. Written as DNA, the CDR3 is TGTGCCAGCAGCCAATTAGCGGGAGGGCCCACCAGGGAGCTGTTTTTT. Its protein is CASSQLAGGPTRELFF.

This clonotype was recorded many times. CDR3 amino acids: CASSQEGEQFF. Here the CDR3 DNA reads TGTGCCAGCAGCCAAGAAGGTGAGCAGTTCTTC. The rearrangement links TRBV3-1 to TRBJ2-1; D ambiguous. Germline lookup yields CDR1 LGHDT and CDR2 YNNKEL (reference sequence). CDR3 length: 11 amino acids. Trimming cost V 0 bases and J 9 bases, with 3 bases left between them.

This clonotype was seen repeatedly, ten times or more. The rearrangement uses TRBV7-3 and TRBJ2-1; 7 positions match TRBD1. CDR3 size: 12 residues. Trimming took 4 bases from V and 7 from J; bases not matched to a gene: 1. Per germline, CDR1 SGHTA and CDR2 FQGTGA. CDR3 in amino acids: CASSSQGNEQFF. Written as DNA, the CDR3 is TGTGCCAGCAGCTCACAGGGGAATGAGCAGTTCTTC.

This clonotype has a handful of counts. The chain employs TRBV20-1 and TRBJ2-3; 9 nucleotides align to TRBD2. CDR1 DFQATT and CDR2 SNEGSKA come from the germline V gene (reference sequence). This CDR3 comprises 13 residues. V was clipped by 7 bases and J by 4 bases; unmatched bases: 6. The CDR3: CSVKREVPDTQYF. The CDR3 DNA is TGCAGTGTGAAGCGGGAGGTTCCAGATACGCAGTATTTT.

There are many counts of this clonotype. V gene TRBV10-1 combines with J gene TRBJ2-5, with 7 bases aligning to TRBD1. The V gene end was trimmed by 5 bases and the J gene end by 4 bases; junction bases not matched to a gene: 10. The CDR3 spans 15 residues. Germline CDR1 reads WNHNN; CDR2 reads SYGVQD (reference sequence). The CDR3 DNA is TGCGCCAGCAGTTCTGGGACAGACCTAGGAGAGACCCAGTACTTC. Its protein is CASSSGTDLGETQYF.

This clonotype was seen ten or more times. The chain joins TRBV9 to TRBJ2-5; TRBD1 matches at 7 bases. CDR1 and CDR2 (germline): SGDLS, YYNGEE. CDR3 size: 15 residues. The V and J ends lost 3 bases and 4 bases, in that order; junction bases with no gene match: 9. CDR3: CASSGGGANTETQYF. The CDR3, as DNA: TGTGCCAGCAGCGGAGGGGGCGCGAATACAGAGACCCAGTACTTC.

CDR3 in amino acids: CASSLRGNSYNEQFF. The CDR3 DNA follows: TGTGCCAGCAGCTTAAGAGGGAACTCCTACAATGAGCAGTTCTTC. The V call is TRBV7-9, the J call TRBJ2-1, with D maybe TRBD2 (5 bases). The ends were cut back, 2 bases at V and 0 bases at J, with 8 bases in the middle. The CDR3 extends over 15 amino acids. In germline, CDR1 is SEHNR, CDR2 FQNEAQ (reference sequence). The full variable domain, its missing parts supplied by reference TRBV7-9 and TRBJ2-1, is DTGVSQNPRHKITKRGQNVTFRCDPISEHNRLYWYRQTLGQGPEFLTYFQNEAQLEKSRLLSDRFSAERPKGSFSTLEIQRTEQGDSAMYLCASSLRGNSYNEQFFGPGTRLTVL.

This clonotype was counted at least ten times. The chain recombines TRBV3-1 with TRBJ2-5, with 11 positions matching TRBD2. The CDR3 covers 19 residues. Germline assignment: CDR1 LGHDT and CDR2 YNNKEL (reference sequence). V trimming: 0 bases; J trimming: 2 bases; junction bases outside the gene matches: 11. For the CDR3, the DNA is TGTGCCAGCAGCCAAGAAGCTCCTGGGACTAGCGGACTACAAGAGACCCAGTACTTC. The encoded protein is CASSQEAPGTSGLQETQYF.

This clonotype was seen at least ten times. The chain is built from TRBV4-1 and TRBJ1-1, with unresolved D. Germline CDR1 MGHRA, CDR2 YSYEKL. The CDR3 is 12 residues long. The V and J ends lost 1 base and 9 bases respectively, with 9 bases between them. The CDR3 region is CASSQGLDQAFF. The DNA of the CDR3 is TGCGCCAGCAGCCAAGGTCTGGACCAAGCTTTCTTT.

V gene TRBV7-9 combines with J gene TRBJ2-1; D ambiguous. The V and J ends lost 1 base and 9 bases respectively, with 7 bases between them. Germline loops: CDR1 SEHNR, CDR2 FQNEAQ (reference sequence). The CDR3 sequence is 12 residues long. The CDR3 is CASSLDSFEQFF. The DNA for the CDR3 is TGTGCCAGCAGCTTAGACTCCTTTGAGCAGTTCTTC.

This chain uses TRBV20-1 with TRBJ2-1; no reliable D call. Germline values: CDR1 DFQATT, CDR2 SNEGSKA (reference sequence). Trimming took off 6 bases at V and 9 bases at J, with 12 bases between the two ends. CDR3 length: 11 amino acids. The CDR3 here is CSAPRTREQFF. The DNA of the CDR3 is TGCAGTGCGCCTCGTACCCGTGAGCAGTTCTTC.

A few counts support this clonotype. The chain uses TRBV7-9 and TRBJ1-2; TRBD1 matches 10 bases. V shed 5 bases, J shed 7 bases, and the junction held 4 bases outside the gene matches. The CDR3 consists of 13 residues. CDR1 SEHNR and CDR2 FQNEAQ come from the germline V gene (reference sequence). For the CDR3, the DNA is TGTGCCAGCAGCGCGGGACAGGGGAGTGGCTACACCTTC. Translating gives CASSAGQGSGYTF.

This clonotype showed up many times. The V and J genes are TRBV19 and TRBJ2-2; 7 positions agree with TRBD1. V shed 6 bases, J shed 6 bases, and the junction held 7 bases outside the gene matches. Germline CDR1 and CDR2: LNHDA and SQIVND (reference sequence). The CDR3 has 14 amino acids. The CDR3 sequence: CASRPGQLAGELFF. As DNA, the CDR3 is TGTGCCAGTAGGCCGGGACAGCTTGCCGGGGAGCTGTTTTTT.

At least ten counts were recorded for this clonotype. The J gene is TRBJ2-2, the V gene TRBV27; 7 nucleotides match TRBD2. V was clipped by 4 bases and J by 7 bases; unmatched bases: 12. The CDR3 spans 16 residues. Germline V gene lookup returns CDR1 MNHEY and CDR2 SMNVEV (reference sequence). CDR3 region: CASSSASGEEGGELFF. CDR3 nucleotides: TGTGCCAGCAGTTCTGCTAGCGGAGAGGAAGGCGGGGAGCTGTTTTTT.

This clonotype has at least ten counts. The V and J genes are TRBV24-1 and TRBJ1-4; D call uncertain. The germline V gene has CDR1 KGHDR and CDR2 SFDVKD. Trimming took off 3 bases at V and 5 bases at J, with 3 bases between the two ends. The CDR3 extends over 12 amino acids. CDR3 coding DNA: TGTGCCACCAGTGATCCCAATGAAAAACTGTTTTTT. Translation: CATSDPNEKLFF.

This clonotype was observed a few times. The chain uses TRBV12-3 or TRBV12-4 and TRBJ2-1; 8 positions agree with TRBD2. The J segment lost 3 bases and the V segment lost 6 bases, leaving 7 bases of the junction unmatched. The length of the CDR3 is 15 residues. CDR3 amino acids: CASRTSGGNYNEQFF. CDR3 bases: TGTGCCAGCAGGACGAGCGGGGGAAACTACAATGAGCAGTTCTTC.

With regard to this clonotype: Being one base from a much bigger clone, this may be a read error. The chain uses TRBV10-1 and TRBJ2-1; no clear D. This CDR3 is built from 14 residues. Germline values: CDR1 WNHNN, CDR2 SYGVQD (reference sequence). The V and J ends lost 5 bases and 6 bases respectively, with 14 bases between them. The CDR3: CASSSGGTGNEQFF. The CDR3, as DNA: TGCGCCAGCAGTTCGGGCGGCACGGGCAATGAGCAGTTCTTC.

In its sample, this clonotype was seen many times. The rearrangement joins TRBV5-4 to TRBJ1-5, with 8 bases identical to TRBD1. CDR3 size: 15 residues. Germline V gene sequence: CDR1 SGHNT, CDR2 YYREEE (reference sequence). J gave up 4 bases and V 5 bases, and 8 bases lay outside the gene matches. CDR3 region: CASSMGTGQNQPQHF. The CDR3 DNA follows: TGTGCCAGCAGTATGGGGACAGGACAGAATCAGCCCCAGCATTTT.

This clonotype was seen a few times. The rearrangement joins TRBV27 to TRBJ1-5; D is uncertain. This CDR3 spans 9 amino acids. CDR1 and CDR2 (germline): MNHEY, SMNVEV (reference sequence). V was cut by 9 bases and J by 4 bases, with 1 base left in between. CDR3 DNA sequence: TGTGCCAGTAATCAGCCCCAGCATTTT. Translation: CASNQPQHF.

The rearrangement uses TRBV4-3 and TRBJ2-2, with 8 bases that match TRBD2. V lost 3 bases, J lost 3 bases, and 3 bases stayed unmatched. This CDR3 spans 15 amino acids. Germline loops: CDR1 LGHNA, CDR2 YSLEER. CDR3 DNA: TGCGCCAGCAGCCACACTAGCGGCGACACCGGGGAGCTGTTTTTT. Amino acid sequence: CASSHTSGDTGELFF.